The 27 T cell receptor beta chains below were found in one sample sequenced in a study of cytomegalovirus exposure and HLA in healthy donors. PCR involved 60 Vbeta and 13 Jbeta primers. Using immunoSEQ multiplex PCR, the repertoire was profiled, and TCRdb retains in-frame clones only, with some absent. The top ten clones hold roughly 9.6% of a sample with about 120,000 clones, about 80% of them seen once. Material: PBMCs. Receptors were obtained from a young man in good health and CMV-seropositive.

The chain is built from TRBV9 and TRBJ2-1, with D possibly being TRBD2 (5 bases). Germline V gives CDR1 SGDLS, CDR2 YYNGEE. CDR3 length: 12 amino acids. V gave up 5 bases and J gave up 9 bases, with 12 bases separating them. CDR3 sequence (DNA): TGTGCCAGCAGGAGGGCTGCCGGTGAGCAGTTCTTC. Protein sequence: CASRRAAGEQFF.

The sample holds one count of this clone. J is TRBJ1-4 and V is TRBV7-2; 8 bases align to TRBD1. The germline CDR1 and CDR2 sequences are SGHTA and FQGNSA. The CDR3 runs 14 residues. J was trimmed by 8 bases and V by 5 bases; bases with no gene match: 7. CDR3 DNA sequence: TGTGCCAGCAGCAAGGGACAGGAGTCCGAAAAACTGTTTTTT. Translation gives CASSKGQESEKLFF.

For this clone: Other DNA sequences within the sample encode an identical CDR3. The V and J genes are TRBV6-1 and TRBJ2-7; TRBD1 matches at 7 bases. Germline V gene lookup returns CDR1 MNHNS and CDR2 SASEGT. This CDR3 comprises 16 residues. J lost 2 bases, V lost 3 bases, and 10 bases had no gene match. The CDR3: CASSDDRGQKPYEQYF. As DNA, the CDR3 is TGTGCCAGCAGTGACGATAGGGGACAGAAGCCCTACGAGCAGTACTTC.

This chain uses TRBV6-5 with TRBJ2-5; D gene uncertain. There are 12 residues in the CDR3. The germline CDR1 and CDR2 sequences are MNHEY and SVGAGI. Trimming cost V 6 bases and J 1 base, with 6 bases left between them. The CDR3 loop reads CASRQAQETQYF. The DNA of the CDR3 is TGTGCCAGCAGGCAGGCCCAAGAGACCCAGTACTTC.

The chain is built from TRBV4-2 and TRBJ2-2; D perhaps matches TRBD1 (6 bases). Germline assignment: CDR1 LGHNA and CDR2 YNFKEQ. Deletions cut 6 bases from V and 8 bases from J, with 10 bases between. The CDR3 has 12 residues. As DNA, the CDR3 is TGTGCCAGCAGAGGGGGACCGGGGGAGCTGTTTTTT. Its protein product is CASRGGPGELFF.

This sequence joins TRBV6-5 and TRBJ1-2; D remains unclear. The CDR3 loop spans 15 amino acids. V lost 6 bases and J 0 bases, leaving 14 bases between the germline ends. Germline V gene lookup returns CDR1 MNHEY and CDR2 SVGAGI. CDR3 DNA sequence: TGTGCCAGCAGACCTACAGCCTTAGCTAACTATGGCTACACCTTC. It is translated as CASRPTALANYGYTF.

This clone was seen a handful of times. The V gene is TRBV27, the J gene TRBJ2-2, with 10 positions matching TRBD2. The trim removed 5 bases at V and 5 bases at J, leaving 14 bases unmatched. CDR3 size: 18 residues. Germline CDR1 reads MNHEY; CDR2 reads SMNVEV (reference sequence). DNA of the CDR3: TGTGCCAGCAGTCCCCTTCTCGCTAGCGGGGGAAAAACCGGGGAGCTGTTTTTT. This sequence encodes CASSPLLASGGKTGELFF.

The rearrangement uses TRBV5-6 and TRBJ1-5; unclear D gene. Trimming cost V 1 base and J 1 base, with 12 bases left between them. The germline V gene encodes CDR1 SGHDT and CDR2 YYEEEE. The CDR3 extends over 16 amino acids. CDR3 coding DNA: TGTGCCAGCAGCTTGTTAAGCGGGGAGAGCAATCAGCCCCAGCATTTT. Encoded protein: CASSLLSGESNQPQHF.

This CDR3 is CASSLDRAGNSPLHF. The CDR3, as DNA: TGTGCCAGCAGCTTAGACAGGGCGGGCAATTCACCCCTCCACTTT. The chain has TRBV13 and TRBJ1-6; weak D call: TRBD1 (6 bases). The CDR3 has 15 amino acids. V lost 1 base, J lost 7 bases, and 11 bases lay in between. The V gene's germline CDR1 is PRHDT and CDR2 FYEKMQ (reference sequence).

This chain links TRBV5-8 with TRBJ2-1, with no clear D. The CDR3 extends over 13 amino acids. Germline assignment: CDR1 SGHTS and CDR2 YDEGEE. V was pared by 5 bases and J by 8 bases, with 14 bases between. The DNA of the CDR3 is TGTGCCAGCAGGGCGTCGGGTGAGGATGAGCAGTTCTTC. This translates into CASRASGEDEQFF.

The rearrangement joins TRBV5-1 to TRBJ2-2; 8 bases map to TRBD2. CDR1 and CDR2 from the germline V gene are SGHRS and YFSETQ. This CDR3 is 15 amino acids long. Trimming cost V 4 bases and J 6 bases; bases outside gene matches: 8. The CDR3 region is CASSPRGGEAGELFF. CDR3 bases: TGCGCCAGCAGCCCCCGGGGGGGTGAAGCCGGGGAGCTGTTTTTT.

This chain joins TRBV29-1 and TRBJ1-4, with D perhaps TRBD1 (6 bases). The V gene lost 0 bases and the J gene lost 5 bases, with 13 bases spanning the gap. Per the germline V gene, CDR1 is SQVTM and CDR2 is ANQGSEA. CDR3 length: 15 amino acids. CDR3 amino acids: CSVEDWDNSNEKLFF. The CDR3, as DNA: TGCAGCGTTGAAGATTGGGACAATTCCAATGAAAAACTGTTTTTT.

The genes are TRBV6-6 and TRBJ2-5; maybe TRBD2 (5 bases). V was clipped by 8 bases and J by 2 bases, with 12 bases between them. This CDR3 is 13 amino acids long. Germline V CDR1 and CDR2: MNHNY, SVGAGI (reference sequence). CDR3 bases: TGTGCCAGCGAACGGGATGATCAAGAGACCCAGTACTTC. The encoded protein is CASERDDQETQYF.

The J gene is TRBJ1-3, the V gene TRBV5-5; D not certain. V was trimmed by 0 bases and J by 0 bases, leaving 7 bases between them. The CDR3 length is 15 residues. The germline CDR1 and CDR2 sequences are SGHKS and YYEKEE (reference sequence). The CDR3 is CASSLASSSGNTIYF. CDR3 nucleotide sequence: TGTGCCAGCAGCTTGGCTTCTAGCTCTGGAAACACCATATATTTT.

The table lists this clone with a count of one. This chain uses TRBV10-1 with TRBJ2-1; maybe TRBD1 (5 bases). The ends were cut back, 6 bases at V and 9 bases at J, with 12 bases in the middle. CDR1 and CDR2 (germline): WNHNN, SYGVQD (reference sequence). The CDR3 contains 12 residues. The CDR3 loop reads CASRSQGGEQFF. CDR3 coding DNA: TGCGCCAGCAGGAGTCAGGGTGGTGAGCAGTTCTTC.

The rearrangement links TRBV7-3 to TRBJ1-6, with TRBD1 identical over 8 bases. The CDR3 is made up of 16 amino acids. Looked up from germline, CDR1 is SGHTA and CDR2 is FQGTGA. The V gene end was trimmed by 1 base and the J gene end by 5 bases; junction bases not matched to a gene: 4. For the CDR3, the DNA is TGTGCCAGCAGCTTAAGGGCAGGGGGCAATAATTCACCCCTCCACTTT. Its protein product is CASSLRAGGNNSPLHF.

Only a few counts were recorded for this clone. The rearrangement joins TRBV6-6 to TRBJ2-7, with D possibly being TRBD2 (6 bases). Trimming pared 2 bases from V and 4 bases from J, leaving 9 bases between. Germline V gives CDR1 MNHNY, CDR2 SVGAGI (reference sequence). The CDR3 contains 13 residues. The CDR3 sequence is CASSYPGVYEQYF. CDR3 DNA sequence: TGTGCCAGCAGTTACCCGGGGGTTTACGAGCAGTACTTC.

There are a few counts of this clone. The CDR3: CASSVQGAGGYTF. As DNA, the CDR3 is TGTGCCAGCAGCGTTCAGGGGGCTGGTGGCTACACCTTC. V is TRBV2 and J is TRBJ1-2; TRBD1 agrees at 8 bases. The germline gives CDR1 SNHLY, CDR2 FYNNEI. CDR3 length equals 13 residues. V trimming: 6 bases; J trimming: 7 bases; junction bases outside the gene matches: 7.

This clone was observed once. This CDR3 is CASSPKYRGWTEAFF. CDR3 coding DNA: TGTGCCAGCTCACCGAAATACAGGGGGTGGACTGAAGCTTTCTTT. This rearrangement joins TRBV18 to TRBJ1-1, with TRBD1 identical over 8 bases. V was clipped by 3 bases and J by 5 bases; unmatched bases: 8. The CDR3 totals 15 residues. The V gene's germline CDR1 is KGHSH and CDR2 LQKENI.

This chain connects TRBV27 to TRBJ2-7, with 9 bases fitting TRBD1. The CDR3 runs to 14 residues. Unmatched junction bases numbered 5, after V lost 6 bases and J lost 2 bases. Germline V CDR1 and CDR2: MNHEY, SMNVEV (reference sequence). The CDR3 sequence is CASSPGTGPYEQYF. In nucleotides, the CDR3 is TGTGCCAGCAGCCCCGGGACAGGGCCCTACGAGCAGTACTTC.

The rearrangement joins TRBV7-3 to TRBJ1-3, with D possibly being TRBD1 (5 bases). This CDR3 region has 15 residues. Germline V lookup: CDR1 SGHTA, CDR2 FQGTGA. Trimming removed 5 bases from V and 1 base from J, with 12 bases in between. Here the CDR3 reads CASSRDGGSGNTIYF. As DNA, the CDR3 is TGTGCCAGCAGCCGAGACGGGGGTTCTGGAAACACCATATATTTT.

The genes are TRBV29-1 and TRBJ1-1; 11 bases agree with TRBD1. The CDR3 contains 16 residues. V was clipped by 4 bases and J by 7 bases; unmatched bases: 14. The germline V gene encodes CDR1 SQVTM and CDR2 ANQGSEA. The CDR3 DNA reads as TGCAGCGTTGGAAGGACAGGGGGCGCTGGGGATGTTGAAGCTTTCTTT. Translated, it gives CSVGRTGGAGDVEAFF.

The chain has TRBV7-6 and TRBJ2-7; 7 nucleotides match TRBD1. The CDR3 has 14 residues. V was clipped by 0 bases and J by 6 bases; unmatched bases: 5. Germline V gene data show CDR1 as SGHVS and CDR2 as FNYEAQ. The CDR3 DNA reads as TGTGCCAGCAGCTTAGCCCCAGGGGGTGGCGAGCAGTACTTC. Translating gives CASSLAPGGGEQYF.

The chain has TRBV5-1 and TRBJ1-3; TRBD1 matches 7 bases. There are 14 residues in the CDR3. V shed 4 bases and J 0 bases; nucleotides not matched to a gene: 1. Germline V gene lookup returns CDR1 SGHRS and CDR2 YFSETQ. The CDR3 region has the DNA TGCGCCAGCAGCCGGGACAGCTCTGGAAACACCATATATTTT. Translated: CASSRDSSGNTIYF.

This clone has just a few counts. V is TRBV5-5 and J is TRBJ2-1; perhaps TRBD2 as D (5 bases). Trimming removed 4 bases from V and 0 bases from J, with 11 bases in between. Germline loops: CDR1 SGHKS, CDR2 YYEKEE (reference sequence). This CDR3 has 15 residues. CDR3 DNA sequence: TGTGCCAGCAGCCCCGGACTTATCTCCTACAATGAGCAGTTCTTC. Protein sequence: CASSPGLISYNEQFF.

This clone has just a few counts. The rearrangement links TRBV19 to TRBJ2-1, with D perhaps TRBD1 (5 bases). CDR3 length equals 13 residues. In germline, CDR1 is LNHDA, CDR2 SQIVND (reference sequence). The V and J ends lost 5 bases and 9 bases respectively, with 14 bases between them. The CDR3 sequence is CASSEGVRSEQFF. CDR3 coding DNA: TGTGCCAGTAGTGAAGGGGTTCGCAGTGAGCAGTTCTTC.

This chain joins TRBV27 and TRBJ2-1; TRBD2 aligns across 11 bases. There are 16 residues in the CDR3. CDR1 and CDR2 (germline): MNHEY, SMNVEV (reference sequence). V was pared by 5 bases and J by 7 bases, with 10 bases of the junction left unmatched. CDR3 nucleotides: TGTGCCAGCAGTCCTCCGACTAGCGGGGCGATGAATGAGCAGTTCTTC. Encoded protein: CASSPPTSGAMNEQFF.